This T cell receptor (beta chain) was sequenced during a study of blood T cell repertoires in COVID-19. Study at large: Samples representing acute and convalescent COVID-19 were sourced from the United States, Italy and Spain.

This table comes from immunoSEQ multiplex PCR, and its TCRdb copy is limited to in-frame clones, with some not included. The data hold about 100,000 clones, with around 90% observed a single time. The CDR3 is made up of 17 amino acids. The source of this sequence is a woman aged 60-75 years with acute or convalescent COVID-19. The sample consisted of peripheral blood. This chain joins TRBV12-2 and TRBJ2-7; the table assigns TRBD2, which was not confirmed against the DNA. TRBV12-2 is a pseudogene segment. CDR3 amino acids: CASRLDPPRSGQYEQYF. The CDR3 nucleotides read TGTGCAAGTCGCTTAGACCCCCCTAGATCCGGTCAATACGAGCAGTACTTC.